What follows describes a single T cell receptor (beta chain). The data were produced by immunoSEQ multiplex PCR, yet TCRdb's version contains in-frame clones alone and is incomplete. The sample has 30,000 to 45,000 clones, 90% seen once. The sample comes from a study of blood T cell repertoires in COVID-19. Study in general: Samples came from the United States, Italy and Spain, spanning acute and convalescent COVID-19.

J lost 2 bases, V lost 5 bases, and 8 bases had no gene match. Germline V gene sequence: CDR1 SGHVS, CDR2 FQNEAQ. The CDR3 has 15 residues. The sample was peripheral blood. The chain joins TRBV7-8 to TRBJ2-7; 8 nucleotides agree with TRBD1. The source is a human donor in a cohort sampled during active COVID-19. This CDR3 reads CASSPHGQGTYEQYF. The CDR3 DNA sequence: TGTGCCAGCAGCCCGCACGGACAGGGAACCTACGAGCAGTACTTC.